This paragraph reports one T cell receptor (beta chain). This CDR3 comprises 13 residues. CD8+ and CD4+ T cells from blood underwent TCR beta sequencing, which was carried out in a high-throughput format. Reverse transcription of about 0.45 to 1 ug RNA used random hexamers. The TCR beta CDR3 was amplified by immunoSEQ multiplex PCR across 54 Vbeta, 13 Jbeta. TCRdb recomputed calls from the immunoSEQ multiplex PCR reads with MiXCR, one row per CDR3 protein. The sample shows 150,000 to 200,000 distinct CDR3 sequences, over 85% of them seen only once. This entry belongs to a study of CD8 T cells in Susac syndrome.

The sequenced sample consisted of CD4+ T cells from PBMCs. This sequence was found in a human donor in good health. The gene calls are TRBV21-1 and TRBJ1-1; the listed D gene, TRBD1, was not tested against the DNA. TRBV21-1 has pseudogene status. CDR3 sequence (DNA): TGTGCCAGCAGCTCCCCCGAGCGCCCTGAAGCTTTCTTT. Translated, it gives CASSSPERPEAFF.